This passage covers 3 T cell receptor beta chains from one sample sequenced in a study of blood T cell repertoires in COVID-19. The repertoire was sequenced with immunoSEQ multiplex PCR; TCRdb's copy has only in-frame clones and lacks some. Among around 70,000 clones listed, around 75% were seen once. The sequencing sample was made of peripheral blood. Receptor source: a man between 70 and 80 years old with acute or convalescent COVID-19.

This chain joins TRBV6-5 and TRBJ1-5; possible D gene TRBD1, 5 bases. CDR1 is MNHEY and CDR2 is SVGAGI in the germline V gene. CDR3 length: 12 residues. Deletions cut 6 bases from V and 14 bases from J, with 17 bases between. The CDR3 spells CASRSGGVYEHF. The CDR3, as DNA: TGTGCCAGCAGGAGCGGGGGTGTTTATGAGCATTTT.

This clone was observed a few times. The chain employs TRBV24-1 and TRBJ1-4, with D uncertain. The V and J ends lost 4 bases and 8 bases respectively, with 16 bases between them. The CDR3 covers 15 residues. Germline CDR1 reads KGHDR; CDR2 reads SFDVKD. This chain's CDR3 is CATSDQTEEGEKLFF. CDR3 sequence (DNA): TGTGCCACCAGTGACCAAACAGAGGAGGGAGAAAAACTGTTTTTT.

The V gene is TRBV28, the J gene TRBJ1-2; 10 bases match TRBD1. The germline CDR1 and CDR2 sequences are MDHEN and SYDVKM. The ends lost 6 bases at V and 1 base at J; junction bases unmatched: 2. CDR3 size: 14 residues. CDR3 bases: TGTGCCAGCAGGGGGACAGGGGTTAACTATGGCTACACCTTC. Translation: CASRGTGVNYGYTF.